This entry concerns a single TCR beta chain. This specimen belongs to a study of blood T cell repertoires in COVID-19. Study information: Spain, Italy and the United States supplied samples that represented acute and convalescent COVID-19.

Original methodology: Counts of nucleated cells, estimated from reference gene primer amplification, were obtained. Measured with immunoSEQ multiplex PCR; TCRdb has only the in-frame clones, and not every one. The DNA was the basis for D and trimming; V, J and clone size are from that table. The sample has about 170,000 clones, approximately 82% seen once. This TCR was sampled from a woman in her 70s who had recovered from COVID-19. Sequencing used peripheral blood.

The CDR3 region is CASSQDKEASGMGGEQYF. CDR3 sequence (DNA): TGTGCCAGCAGCCAAGATAAGGAGGCTAGCGGGATGGGGGGCGAGCAGTACTTC. The J gene is TRBJ2-7, the V gene TRBV4-2, with TRBD2 identical over 9 bases. The CDR3 spans 18 residues. Germline values: CDR1 LGHNA, CDR2 YNFKEQ. The V segment lost 0 bases and the J segment 6 bases; nucleotides outside the gene matches: 15.